This TCR beta chain is from a study of blood T cell repertoires in COVID-19. Looking at the study overall: In each case, the material was cDNA or gDNA derived from T cells, B-cell-depleted T cells, or PBMCs.

Per the germline V gene, CDR1 is MNHNY and CDR2 is SVGAGI (reference sequence). CDR3 length equals 15 residues. Trimming left V 6 bases short and J 4 bases short, with 18 bases between. Seattle researchers signed up patients amid active infection and tracked them longitudinally. Libraries were prepared by immunoSEQ multiplex PCR; TCRdb keeps only in-frame clonotypes and omits some of them. The sample comprises approximately 500,000 clones, less than 90% of which are singletons, and under 8.5% rests with the top ten. The sequenced material came from peripheral blood. This TCR was sampled from a woman between 50 and 59 years old with COVID-19, enrolled during active disease. The V gene is TRBV6-6, the J gene TRBJ1-2; D is perhaps TRBD1 (5 bases). The CDR3 sequence is CASSPAGGNTYGYTF. For the CDR3, the DNA is TGTGCCAGCAGCCCCGCGGGGGGGAATACCTATGGCTACACCTTC.